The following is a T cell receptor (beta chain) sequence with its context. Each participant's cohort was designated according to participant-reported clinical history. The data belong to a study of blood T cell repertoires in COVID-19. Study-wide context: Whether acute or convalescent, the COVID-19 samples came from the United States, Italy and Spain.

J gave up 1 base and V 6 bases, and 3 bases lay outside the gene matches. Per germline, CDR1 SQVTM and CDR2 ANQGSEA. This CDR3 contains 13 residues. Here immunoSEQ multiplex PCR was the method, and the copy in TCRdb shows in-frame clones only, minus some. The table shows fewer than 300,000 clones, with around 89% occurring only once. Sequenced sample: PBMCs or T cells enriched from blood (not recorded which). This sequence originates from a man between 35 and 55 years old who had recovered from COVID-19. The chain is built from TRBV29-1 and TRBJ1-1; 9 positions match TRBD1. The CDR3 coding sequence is TGCAGCGTCGGGACAGGGTGGAACACTGAAGCTTTCTTT. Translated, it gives CSVGTGWNTEAFF.